The 27 T cell receptor beta chains reported below all come from one sample, sequenced in a study of T-cell memory formation after mild COVID-19. One entry per CDR3 protein, called by TCRdb with MiXCR from the 5' RACE reads. The sample has about 180,000 distinct CDR3 sequences; 16% are singletons. The sample was PBMCs or a T cell subset sorted from them (not recorded which). All receptors derive from an adult woman who had mild COVID-19 (a few samples of this study predate the infection). Cell type and time point are not known.

This rearrangement joins TRBV7-2 to TRBJ1-5, with D possibly TRBD1 on 5 matching bases. Germline-derived CDR1 and CDR2 are SGHTA and FQGNSA. The CDR3 totals 13 residues. Trimming took 6 bases from V and 6 from J, leaving 12 bases between them. For the CDR3, the DNA is TGTGCCAGCAGTTTGACGACAGCTCAGCCCCAGCATTTT. It specifies CASSLTTAQPQHF.

The genes are TRBV7-9 and TRBJ2-1; possible D gene TRBD2, 6 bases. This CDR3 has 15 amino acids. CDR1 and CDR2 (germline): SEHNR, FQNEAQ (reference sequence). V was cut by 7 bases and J by 4 bases, with 17 bases left in between. The CDR3 DNA sequence: TGTGCCAGCATTATACGGGCGGGGACTTACAATGAGCAGTTCTTC. As protein: CASIIRAGTYNEQFF.

This clonotype was counted between two and nine times. The rearrangement links TRBV27 to TRBJ2-3; the D gene is possibly TRBD1 (5 bases). Trimming took off 9 bases at V and 6 bases at J, with 22 bases between the two ends. This CDR3 region has 15 residues. The V gene's germline CDR1 is MNHEY and CDR2 SMNVEV (reference sequence). The CDR3 DNA follows: TGTGCCAGTAGAGTATCACAGGTGTTCCTGGATACGCAGTATTTT. Its translation is CASRVSQVFLDTQYF.

This clonotype was counted only a few times. The rearrangement links TRBV4-3 to TRBJ2-4; TRBD1 aligns across 9 bases. The J segment lost 11 bases and the V segment lost 1 base, leaving 18 bases of the junction unmatched. This CDR3 spans 18 amino acids. From germline, CDR1 is LGHNA and CDR2 YSLEER. The CDR3 DNA is TGCGCCAGCAGCCAAGGAGCCCGACAGGGGGGAGTCAGCGGAGTTCAGTACTTC. Protein sequence: CASSQGARQGGVSGVQYF.

This clonotype was seen a handful of times. The V gene is TRBV6-6, the J gene TRBJ2-3, with TRBD1 identical over 8 bases. V lost 5 bases and J lost 5; bases outside the gene matches: 12. There are 16 residues in the CDR3. Germline assignment: CDR1 MNHNY and CDR2 SVGAGI (reference sequence). The CDR3: CASSPRWTGRLDTQYF. The CDR3 DNA follows: TGTGCCAGCAGTCCCAGATGGACAGGGCGTTTAGATACGCAGTATTTT.

The chain uses TRBV5-1 and TRBJ2-1; TRBD1 is a possible D gene (5 bases). The CDR3 runs 14 residues. V was pared by 2 bases and J by 7 bases, with 13 bases between. The V gene's germline CDR1 is SGHRS and CDR2 YFSETQ. CDR3 sequence: CASSLGDVVNEQFF. The CDR3 bases are TGCGCCAGCAGCTTAGGGGATGTTGTGAATGAGCAGTTCTTC.

This clonotype was detected a few times. In DNA form, the CDR3 reads TGTGCCAGCAGCTTGGTAGCGGGGGGGCCTGAGGAGACCCAGTACTTC. It yields the protein CASSLVAGGPEETQYF. The chain has TRBV7-2 and TRBJ2-5; 11 bases match TRBD2. Germline V CDR1 and CDR2: SGHTA, FQGNSA. The CDR3 totals 16 residues. After removal of 3 bases from V and 5 bases from J, the junction contained 8 bases not matched to a gene.

This clonotype is a singleton in its sample. The chain joins TRBV5-1 to TRBJ2-3; D possibly corresponds to TRBD2 (5 bases). This CDR3 spans 16 amino acids. Germline V gives CDR1 SGHRS, CDR2 YFSETQ. Trimming took off 0 bases at V and 2 bases at J, with 13 bases between the two ends. This CDR3 is CASSLAVSETTDTQYF. The CDR3 DNA reads as TGCGCCAGCAGCTTGGCGGTTAGCGAAACCACAGATACGCAGTATTTT.

J is TRBJ2-1 and V is TRBV20-1; D is undetermined. Deletions cut 6 bases from V and 0 bases from J, with 15 bases between. This CDR3 is built from 15 residues. In germline, CDR1 is DFQATT, CDR2 SNEGSKA (reference sequence). This CDR3 reads CSAGNQMSSYNEQFF. Here the CDR3 DNA reads TGCAGTGCCGGAAACCAAATGAGCTCCTACAATGAGCAGTTCTTC.

This chain uses TRBV5-6 with TRBJ2-3, with D possibly being TRBD2 (6 bases). Germline assignment: CDR1 SGHDT and CDR2 YYEEEE. CDR3 length equals 15 residues. V was trimmed by 5 bases and J by 9 bases, leaving 22 bases between them. CDR3 protein: CASRPEIGQGGTQYF. DNA for the CDR3: TGTGCCAGCAGACCGGAAATCGGGCAGGGAGGCACGCAGTATTTT.

The V gene is TRBV6-2 or TRBV6-3, the J gene TRBJ2-1, with D possibly matching TRBD2 (6 bases). Germline loops: CDR1 MNHEY, CDR2 SVGEGT. The CDR3 spans 19 residues. Trimming took off 6 bases at V and 0 bases at J, with 24 bases between the two ends. The DNA of the CDR3 is TGTGCCAGCAGCACCGCCAGCGGGTCCTCCTTAAGCTCCTACAATGAGCAGTTCTTC. This encodes CASSTASGSSLSSYNEQFF.

This chain links TRBV18 with TRBJ2-5; 7 bases are a match to TRBD1. The CDR3 extends over 12 amino acids. V lost 8 bases and J lost 5; bases outside the gene matches: 5. CDR1 is KGHSH and CDR2 is LQKENI in the germline V gene. Here the CDR3 reads CASHFRGETQYF. CDR3 sequence (DNA): TGTGCCAGCCACTTCAGGGGGGAGACCCAGTACTTC.

The table lists this clonotype with a few counts. The chain is built from TRBV5-5 and TRBJ2-1, with unresolved D. Germline assignment: CDR1 SGHKS and CDR2 YYEKEE (reference sequence). This CDR3 region has 17 residues. V lost 0 bases, J lost 0 bases, and 13 bases lay in between. Written as DNA, the CDR3 is TGTGCCAGCAGCTTGGAGGAGCTACCAAGCTCCTACAATGAGCAGTTCTTC. Its translation is CASSLEELPSSYNEQFF.

The sample holds a few counts of this clonotype. The genes are TRBV7-3 and TRBJ2-7; TRBD1 might be the D (6 bases). This CDR3 spans 13 amino acids. V dropped 2 bases and J dropped 6 bases, with 11 bases sitting between them. Looked up from germline, CDR1 is SGHTA and CDR2 is FQGTGA. CDR3 in amino acids: CASSLHRDGEQYF. The DNA for the CDR3 is TGTGCCAGCAGCTTACACAGGGACGGCGAGCAGTACTTC.

This chain connects TRBV7-9 to TRBJ2-4; D remains unclear. Looked up from germline, CDR1 is SEHNR and CDR2 is FQNEAQ (reference sequence). The CDR3 totals 14 residues. Between the trimmed V and J ends, which lost 3 bases and 4 bases, there was a span of 10 bases. CDR3 sequence: CASSLDISKNIQYF. The CDR3 DNA follows: TGTGCCAGCAGCTTGGATATCTCAAAAAACATTCAGTACTTC.

The J gene is TRBJ2-3, the V gene TRBV6-2 or TRBV6-3; no firm D call. This CDR3 is built from 13 residues. The germline V gene has CDR1 MNHEY and CDR2 SVGEGT. V dropped 7 bases and J dropped 1 base, with 9 bases sitting between them. CDR3 sequence: CASKPSGTDTQYF. The CDR3 region has the DNA TGTGCCAGCAAGCCCTCGGGCACAGATACGCAGTATTTT.

This clonotype was detected many times. The chain recombines TRBV7-2 with TRBJ2-1; unclear D gene. V dropped 0 bases and J dropped 0 bases, with 3 bases sitting between them. Germline V lookup: CDR1 SGHTA, CDR2 FQGNSA. The CDR3 covers 14 residues. CDR3 coding DNA: TGTGCCAGCAGCTTAGCCAGCTCCTACAATGAGCAGTTCTTC. Its protein is CASSLASSYNEQFF.

This clonotype was seen a few times. The rearrangement links TRBV5-1 to TRBJ2-7; no clear D gene. V shed 0 bases and J shed 7 bases, with 11 bases lying between them. Germline V lookup: CDR1 SGHRS, CDR2 YFSETQ. The CDR3 runs to 13 residues. CDR3 nucleotides: TGCGCCAGCAGCTTGGCCCCCGAGTGGGAGCAGTACTTC. It translates to CASSLAPEWEQYF.

There are a few counts of this clonotype. V and J are TRBV4-1 and TRBJ2-6; D possibly corresponds to TRBD1 (6 bases). Trimming shortened V by 1 base and J by 0 bases, and 13 bases separated the two germline ends. This CDR3 has 18 amino acids. CDR1 is MGHRA, CDR2 YSYEKL, per germline. The CDR3 nucleotides are TGCGCCAGCAGCCAAGTGGGACGGACAGTCTCTGGGGCCAACGTCCTGACTTTC. This translates into CASSQVGRTVSGANVLTF.

This clonotype appeared a few times. The chain couples TRBV14 to TRBJ2-1, with 9 nucleotides matching TRBD1. Germline V lookup: CDR1 SGHDN, CDR2 FVKESK. J gave up 1 base and V 5 bases, and 6 bases lay outside the gene matches. The CDR3 length is 16 residues. CDR3 amino acids: CASSSGTGLSYNEQFF. The CDR3 region has the DNA TGTGCCAGCAGCTCCGGGACAGGGTTGTCCTACAATGAGCAGTTCTTC.

A remark on this clonotype: With a much larger clone just one base away, this may be a read error. This rearrangement joins TRBV12-3 or TRBV12-4 to TRBJ2-7, with no clear D. CDR3 length: 15 residues. CDR3 sequence: CDSSSRPTRSYEQYF. For the CDR3, the DNA is TGTGACAGCAGCTCACGCCCTACCCGGAGTTACGAGCAGTACTTC.

The chain couples TRBV2 to TRBJ2-7, with D perhaps being TRBD1 or TRBD2 (7 bases each). The CDR3 runs to 15 residues. Trimming shortened V by 6 bases and J by 3 bases, and 18 bases separated the two germline ends. CDR1 is SNHLY, CDR2 FYNNEI, per germline. The CDR3 reads CASRQRQGGNYEQYF. Written as DNA, the CDR3 is TGTGCCAGCAGGCAGCGGCAGGGGGGGAACTACGAGCAGTACTTC.

There are a few counts of this clonotype. The chain recombines TRBV7-9 with TRBJ1-6; maybe TRBD1 (6 bases). Germline V gene sequence: CDR1 SEHNR, CDR2 FQNEAQ (reference sequence). V was clipped by 3 bases and J by 6 bases, with 9 bases between them. The CDR3 sequence is 14 residues long. DNA for the CDR3: TGTGCCAGCAGCTTCAGGGGATTTAATTCACCCCTCCACTTT. Its translation: CASSFRGFNSPLHF.

The CDR3 sequence is CASSWGRSNQPQHF. The CDR3 DNA reads as TGTGCCAGCAGTTGGGGCAGAAGCAATCAGCCCCAGCATTTT. V is TRBV6-2 or TRBV6-3 and J is TRBJ1-5, with D possibly being TRBD1 (5 bases). V was clipped by 4 bases and J by 1 base, with 8 bases between them. CDR3 length: 14 residues. Germline CDR1 is MNHEY and CDR2 is SVGEGT.

This clonotype was seen once. The CDR3 end shows no conserved phenylalanine or tryptophan, and so a read error is likely. The chain recombines TRBV29-1 with TRBJ2-1, with 8 bases identical to TRBD2. Per the germline V gene, CDR1 is SQVTM and CDR2 is ANQGSEA. The CDR3 spans 18 residues. The trim removed 1 base at V and 7 bases at J, leaving 18 bases unmatched. The CDR3 spells CSVEGGEAGDRRRNEQFL. The CDR3 nucleotides read TGCAGCGTTGAAGGGGGAGAAGCGGGAGATCGAAGGAGGAATGAGCAGTTCTTA.

The V call is TRBV12-3 or TRBV12-4, the J call TRBJ2-7, with D possibly being TRBD2 (5 bases). The CDR3 length is 12 residues. V lost 4 bases and J 4 bases, leaving 8 bases between the germline ends. DNA of the CDR3: TGTGCCAGCAGTTCGTGGGAGTACGAGCAGTACTTC. Protein: CASSSWEYEQYF.

The chain has TRBV7-2 and TRBJ2-1; weak D call: TRBD2 (6 bases). The CDR3 has 15 residues. Germline V lookup: CDR1 SGHTA, CDR2 FQGNSA. Trimming took off 8 bases at V and 6 bases at J, with 20 bases between the two ends. The CDR3 coding sequence is TGTGCCAGCGATCGAGGGCGGGGTCTTCTCAATGAGCAGTTCTTC. It specifies CASDRGRGLLNEQFF.